The entry below gives a single T cell receptor (beta chain) sequence along with its context. The sample originates from a study of technical replicates of blood from a handful of donors. Here immunoSEQ multiplex PCR was the method, and the copy in TCRdb shows in-frame clones only, minus some. The sample holds about 99,000 clones, nearly 97% seen once. Germline CDR1 is MNHEY and CDR2 is SVGAGI. Trimming left V 5 bases short and J 5 bases short, with 10 bases between. CDR3 length equals 13 residues. The chain carries TRBV6-5 and TRBJ2-1; D is unresolved. The sequence was collected from a human donor in good health. Sequencing was carried out using T cells isolated from PBMCs. CDR3 sequence: CASSPSVDNEQFF. The CDR3 nucleotides read TGTGCCAGCAGTCCTTCAGTTGACAATGAGCAGTTCTTC.